A single sample is the source of the 24 T cell receptor beta chains below, sequenced in a study of T cells after yellow fever vaccination. TCRdb passed the 5' RACE reads through MiXCR, listing each CDR3 protein once. The table has roughly 110,000 distinct CDR3 sequences, around 8% seen once. The sample in question was CD8+ T cells sorted from PBMCs, obtained 45 days after the yellow fever booster vaccination. The receptors here all came from a man aged 25 to 40 who received the YFV17D yellow fever vaccine.

This rearrangement joins TRBV18 to TRBJ2-7, with TRBD1 matching over 8 bases. Germline V lookup: CDR1 KGHSH, CDR2 LQKENI. The V and J ends lost 6 bases and 5 bases, in that order; junction bases with no gene match: 6. The CDR3 totals 13 residues. The DNA of the CDR3 is TGTGCCAGCTCCCCGACAGGGGAGGACGAGCAGTACTTC. Translating gives CASSPTGEDEQYF.

The V and J genes are TRBV12-3 or TRBV12-4 and TRBJ2-3, with TRBD2 matching 7 bases. There are 16 residues in the CDR3. V lost 5 bases and J lost 1; bases outside the gene matches: 9. DNA for the CDR3: TGTGCCAGCAGTGCTAGGTTTAGCGGGCGCACAGATACGCAGTATTTT. This translates into CASSARFSGRTDTQYF.

This clonotype appeared many times. This chain uses TRBV5-1 with TRBJ2-7, with 13 bases fitting TRBD2. The V gene's germline CDR1 is SGHRS and CDR2 YFSETQ. The CDR3 totals 15 residues. V trimming: 2 bases; J trimming: 2 bases; junction bases outside the gene matches: 1. DNA of the CDR3: TGCGCCAGCAGCTTTACTAGCGGGAGGGCCTACGAGCAGTACTTC. It encodes CASSFTSGRAYEQYF.

This chain connects TRBV5-6 to TRBJ2-7; 9 positions match TRBD1. This CDR3 region has 15 residues. CDR1 is SGHDT, CDR2 YYEEEE, per germline. The V segment lost 0 bases and the J segment 2 bases; nucleotides outside the gene matches: 3. The CDR3 region is CASSLGGQGTYEQYF. CDR3 nucleotide sequence: TGTGCCAGCAGCTTGGGTGGACAGGGGACCTACGAGCAGTACTTC. Looking up the rest from reference TRBV5-6 and TRBJ2-7 gives the full variable domain: DAGVTQSPTHLIKTRGQQVTLRCSPKSGHDTVSWYQQALGQGPQFIFQYYEEEERQRGNFPDRFSGHQFPNYSSELNVNALLLGDSALYLCASSLGGQGTYEQYFGPGTRLTVT.

There are many counts of this clonotype. The chain uses TRBV12-3 or TRBV12-4 and TRBJ1-2; tentatively, D is TRBD1 (6 bases). Trimming removed 6 bases at V and 8 bases at J, with 25 bases between. CDR3 length equals 16 residues. CDR3 protein: CASRQLTGSRGIGYTF. The CDR3 region has the DNA TGTGCCAGCAGACAGCTCACAGGGAGCCGTGGGATAGGCTACACCTTC.

This clonotype was seen many times. The chain recombines TRBV7-9 with TRBJ2-3, with D maybe TRBD2 (5 bases). The CDR3 covers 15 residues. Germline CDR1 is SEHNR and CDR2 is FQNEAQ (reference sequence). Trimming cost V 5 bases and J 2 bases, with 14 bases left between them. The CDR3 DNA sequence: TGTGCCAGCAGCCCTGTCCAGCGGCTCACAGATACGCAGTATTTT. As protein: CASSPVQRLTDTQYF.

As regards this clonotype: This may be a read error: a much more frequent sequence differs by one nucleotide. The chain joins TRBV20-1 to TRBJ2-7, with no clear D. From germline, CDR1 is DFQATT and CDR2 SNEGSKA (reference sequence). The germline V and J ends were trimmed by 2 bases and 2 bases, with 13 bases remaining between them. This CDR3 contains 14 residues. CDR3 protein: CSARQPSRAYEQYF. In DNA form, the CDR3 reads TGCAGTGCTAGACAACCCAGCCGGGCCTACGAGCAGTACTTC.

The table lists this clonotype with a few counts. V and J are TRBV7-9 and TRBJ2-7; unclear D gene. The length of the CDR3 is 11 residues. Trimming stripped 3 bases from V and 7 bases from J, with 7 bases between. Germline CDR1 SEHNR, CDR2 FQNEAQ (reference sequence). DNA of the CDR3: TGTGCCAGCAGCTTCCTCCTAGAGCAGTACTTC. This codes for CASSFLLEQYF.

This clonotype has a count of ten or more. V and J are TRBV7-2 and TRBJ2-3; 9 bases fit TRBD2. The ends lost 1 base at V and 2 bases at J; junction bases unmatched: 4. CDR3 length: 16 amino acids. From germline, CDR1 is SGHTA and CDR2 FQGNSA. The CDR3 DNA sequence: TGTGCCAGCAGCTTAGGGCTAGCGGGGTTCACAGATACGCAGTATTTT. Its protein is CASSLGLAGFTDTQYF. Looking up the rest from reference TRBV7-2 and TRBJ2-3 gives the full variable domain: GAGVSQSPSNKVTEKGKDVELRCDPISGHTALYWYRQSLGQGLEFLIYFQGNSAPDKSGLPSDRFSAERTGGSVSTLTIQRTQQEDSAVYLCASSLGLAGFTDTQYFGPGTRLTVL.

This clonotype came up many times. The rearrangement joins TRBV6-6 to TRBJ2-7, with a possible D match to TRBD2 (6 bases). Germline CDR1 is MNHNY and CDR2 is SVGAGI (reference sequence). The CDR3 contains 12 residues. V gave up 7 bases and J gave up 3 bases, with 10 bases separating them. The chain's CDR3 is CASMGLNYEQYF. DNA for the CDR3: TGTGCCAGCATGGGACTTAACTACGAGCAGTACTTC.

This clonotype was observed a handful of times. This chain joins TRBV7-9 and TRBJ2-3; 9 bases map to TRBD2. This CDR3 has 15 amino acids. J gave up 1 base and V 2 bases, and 1 base lay outside the gene matches. CDR1 and CDR2 (germline): SEHNR, FQNEAQ (reference sequence). The CDR3 here is CASSLRTSGTDTQYF. The CDR3, as DNA: TGTGCCAGCAGCTTAAGGACTAGCGGCACAGATACGCAGTATTTT. Together with reference TRBV7-9 and TRBJ2-3, the CDR3 gives the full variable domain: DTGVSQNPRHKITKRGQNVTFRCDPISEHNRLYWYRQTLGQGPEFLTYFQNEAQLEKSRLLSDRFSAERPKGSFSTLEIQRTEQGDSAMYLCASSLRTSGTDTQYFGPGTRLTVL.

In this sample, this clonotype turned up a few times. The chain employs TRBV15 and TRBJ2-5, with 10 bases identical to TRBD1. Unmatched junction bases numbered 8, after V lost 9 bases and J lost 1 base. Looked up from germline, CDR1 is LNHNV and CDR2 is YYDKDF (reference sequence). This CDR3 is 15 amino acids long. Written as DNA, the CDR3 is TGTGCCACTCGAGCCGGGACAGGGGTCCAAGAGACCCAGTACTTC. It encodes CATRAGTGVQETQYF.

V gene TRBV5-6 combines with J gene TRBJ2-1; tentative D call: TRBD2 (6 bases). V shed 4 bases and J shed 6 bases, with 14 bases lying between them. Germline CDR1 and CDR2: SGHDT and YYEEEE. This CDR3 is built from 14 residues. CDR3 protein: CASSAEGLANEQFF. The CDR3 bases are TGTGCCAGCAGCGCGGAGGGACTCGCCAATGAGCAGTTCTTC.

This clonotype has just a few counts. Written as DNA, the CDR3 is TGTGCCAGCAGCTTTGACCCCCTGGGGACAGTTTCCTACGAGCAGTACTTC. It encodes CASSFDPLGTVSYEQYF. V is TRBV5-6 and J is TRBJ2-7; 7 bases match TRBD1. This CDR3 comprises 17 residues. The V gene's germline CDR1 is SGHDT and CDR2 YYEEEE. V dropped 2 bases and J dropped 1; count of bases not matched to a gene: 12.

This clonotype was detected only a few times. V and J are TRBV6-1 and TRBJ1-1; possibly TRBD1 for D (5 bases). This CDR3 spans 14 amino acids. Trimming left V 1 base short and J 7 bases short, with 13 bases between. Germline V CDR1 and CDR2: MNHNS, SASEGT. CDR3 sequence reads: CASSEGSGGYEAFF. The DNA for the CDR3 is TGTGCCAGCAGTGAAGGATCTGGGGGGTATGAAGCTTTCTTT.

This clonotype was found many times. The gene calls are TRBV20-1 and TRBJ2-5, with 8 bases identical to TRBD2. CDR1 DFQATT and CDR2 SNEGSKA come from the germline V gene (reference sequence). Trimming at V came to 6 bases and at J to 5 bases, leaving 17 bases not matched to a gene. The CDR3 consists of 16 residues. The CDR3 loop reads CSAGRAPGLGVETQYF. CDR3 nucleotide sequence: TGCAGTGCAGGCCGGGCACCGGGACTAGGGGTGGAGACCCAGTACTTC.

This clonotype was seen at least ten times. The chain combines TRBV20-1 with TRBJ2-1; 9 bases match TRBD2. CDR1 and CDR2 from the germline V gene are DFQATT and SNEGSKA (reference sequence). J gave up 5 bases and V 3 bases, and 8 bases lay outside the gene matches. CDR3 length: 15 amino acids. CDR3 sequence: CSASGLAGKNNEQFF. In nucleotides, the CDR3 is TGCAGTGCTAGTGGGCTAGCGGGAAAGAACAATGAGCAGTTCTTC.

The sample holds a few counts of this clonotype. This rearrangement joins TRBV11-3 to TRBJ2-3; 11 bases fit TRBD2. Germline CDR1 SGHNT, CDR2 YENEEA. V shed 5 bases, J shed 0 bases, and the junction held 4 bases outside the gene matches. The length of the CDR3 is 16 residues. The CDR3: CASSPWTSGSTDTQYF. The CDR3 nucleotides read TGTGCCAGCAGCCCCTGGACTAGCGGGAGCACAGATACGCAGTATTTT.

This clonotype has ten or more counts. The chain employs TRBV27 and TRBJ2-7; no definite D call. With 0 bases removed from V and 3 bases from J, the gap between germline ends came to 6 bases. This CDR3 has 13 residues. Germline V CDR1 and CDR2: MNHEY, SMNVEV (reference sequence). The CDR3 DNA is TGTGCCAGCAGTTTATCGCAGTTCTACGAGCAGTACTTC. Translated, it gives CASSLSQFYEQYF.

This rearrangement joins TRBV15 to TRBJ2-7; TRBD2 aligns across 10 bases. CDR1 and CDR2 from the germline V gene are LNHNV and YYDKDF (reference sequence). V shed 5 bases, J shed 1 base, and the junction held 5 bases outside the gene matches. CDR3 length: 15 residues. The CDR3 is CATSAEREGSYEQYF. The CDR3 region has the DNA TGTGCCACCAGCGCCGAGCGGGAGGGGTCCTACGAGCAGTACTTC. The whole variable domain, remainder taken from reference TRBV15 and TRBJ2-7, is DAMVIQNPRYQVTQFGKPVTLSCSQTLNHNVMYWYQQKSSQAPKLLFHYYDKDFNNEADTPDNFQSRRPNTSFCFLDIRSPGLGDTAMYLCATSAEREGSYEQYFGPGTRLTVT.

This clonotype was found many times. The chain combines TRBV4-3 with TRBJ2-7; D gene uncertain. Between the trimmed V and J ends, which lost 2 bases and 2 bases, there was a span of 16 bases. Germline V gene sequence: CDR1 LGHNA, CDR2 YSLEER. The CDR3 is 16 amino acids. The CDR3 spells CASSQNSPAETYEQYF. The CDR3 DNA follows: TGCGCCAGCAGCCAAAATTCTCCAGCCGAAACCTACGAGCAGTACTTC.

In this sample, this clonotype turned up many times. The chain uses TRBV11-1 and TRBJ2-1; 9 nucleotides align to TRBD2. This CDR3 contains 19 residues. CDR1 and CDR2 (germline): SGHAT, FQDESV (reference sequence). V lost 5 bases, J lost 4 bases, and 18 bases stayed unmatched. The DNA for the CDR3 is TGTGCCAGCAGCCCCTTTGGGACTAGCCGAACTCCAGGGTACAATGAGCAGTTCTTC. It yields the protein CASSPFGTSRTPGYNEQFF.

Note on this clonotype: This sequence may be a read error, since a much larger clone differs from it by one base. The chain uses TRBV29-1 and TRBJ1-1, with a possible D match to TRBD1 (6 bases). CDR1 and CDR2 from the germline V gene are SQVTM and ANQGSEA. The CDR3 sequence is 13 residues long. Trimming removed 4 bases from V and 6 bases from J, with 15 bases in between. The CDR3 DNA reads as TGCAGCGTTGTAAAGACAGGTGGGGCTGAAGCTTTCTTT. Protein product: CSVVKTGGAEAFF. The full variable domain, in which reference TRBV29-1 and TRBJ1-1 provide the parts outside the CDR3, is SAVISQKPSRDICQRGTSLTIQCQVDSQVTMMFWYRQQPGQSLTLIATANQGSEATYESGFVIDKFPISRPNLTFSTLTVSNMSPEDSSIYLCSVVKTGGAEAFFGQGTRLTVV.

At least ten counts were recorded for this clonotype. CDR3 amino acids: CASRRTGGEQYF. Written as DNA, the CDR3 is TGTGCCAGCAGAAGGACAGGGGGCGAGCAGTACTTC. The chain links TRBV2 to TRBJ2-7, with 10 bases aligning to TRBD1. The CDR3 runs to 12 residues. The junction had 2 bases not matched to a gene; V was cut back by 6 bases and J by 6 bases. CDR1 is SNHLY, CDR2 FYNNEI, per germline.